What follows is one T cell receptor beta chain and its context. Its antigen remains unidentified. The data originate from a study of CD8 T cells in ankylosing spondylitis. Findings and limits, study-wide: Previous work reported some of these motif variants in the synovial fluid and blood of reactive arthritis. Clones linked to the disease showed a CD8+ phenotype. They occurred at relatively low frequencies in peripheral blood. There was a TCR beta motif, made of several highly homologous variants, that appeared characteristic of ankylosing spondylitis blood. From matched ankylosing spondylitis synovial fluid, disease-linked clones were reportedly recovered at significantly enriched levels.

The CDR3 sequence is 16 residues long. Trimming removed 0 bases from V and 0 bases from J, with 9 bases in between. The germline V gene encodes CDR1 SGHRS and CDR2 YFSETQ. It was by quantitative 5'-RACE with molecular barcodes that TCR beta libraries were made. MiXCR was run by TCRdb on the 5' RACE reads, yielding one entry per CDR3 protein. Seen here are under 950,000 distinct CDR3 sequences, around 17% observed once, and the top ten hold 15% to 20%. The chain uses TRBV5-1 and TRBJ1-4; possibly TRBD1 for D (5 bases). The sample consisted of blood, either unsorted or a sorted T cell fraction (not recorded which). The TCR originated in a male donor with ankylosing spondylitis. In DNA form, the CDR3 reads TGCGCCAGCAGCTTGGGGGACGGACCAACTAATGAAAAACTGTTTTTT. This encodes CASSLGDGPTNEKLFF.